The clone carrying this TCR beta chain showed up many times. The CDR3 runs 15 residues. The V gene lost 4 bases and the J gene lost 1 base, with 13 bases spanning the gap. Amplified TCR beta CDR3 regions were obtained using RNA transcripts as template. HTBI-primed RT-PCR formed the first round, and a multiplex PCR formed the second. TCRdb re-analysed the multiplex PCR reads in MiXCR, keeping a single row per CDR3 protein. The top ten clones hold approximately 9.8% of a sample with about half a million distinct CDR3 sequences, over 13% of them seen once. The data were taken from a study of Graves' ophthalmopathy and Graves' hyperthyroidism.

The sequence derives from a woman in her twenties or thirties with Graves' ophthalmopathy. V is TRBV12-3 or TRBV12-4 and J is TRBJ1-1; the D is unclear. Sequenced sample: blood. CDR3 sequence (DNA): TGTGCCAGCAGTTGGGAGACACCGCCGAACACTGAAGCTTTCTTT. It specifies CASSWETPPNTEAFF.